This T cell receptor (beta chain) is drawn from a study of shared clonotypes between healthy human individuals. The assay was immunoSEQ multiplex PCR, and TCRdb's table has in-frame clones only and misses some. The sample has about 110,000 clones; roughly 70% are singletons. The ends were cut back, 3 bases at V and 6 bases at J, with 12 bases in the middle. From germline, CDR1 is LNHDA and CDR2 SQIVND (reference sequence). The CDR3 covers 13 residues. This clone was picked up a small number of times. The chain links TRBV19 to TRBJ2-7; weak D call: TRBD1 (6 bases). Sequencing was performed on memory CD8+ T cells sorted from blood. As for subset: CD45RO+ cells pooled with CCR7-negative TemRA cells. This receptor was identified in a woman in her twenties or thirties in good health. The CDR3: CASSIAMGAEQYF. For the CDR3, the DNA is TGTGCCAGTAGTATTGCTATGGGGGCCGAGCAGTACTTC.